The following is a T cell receptor (beta chain) sequence with its context. The clone's antigen remains unknown. There are no base qualities to consult, and no much larger clone falls within one base. These data belong to a study of human T cells and chemical hapten exposure (dated by TCRdb to the early 2020s). Regarding the research as a whole: For sensitization, 2% DPC in acetone was applied to a roughly 2 cm by roughly 2 cm area of upper inner arm skin. The libraries were sequenced as a pool, and the TCR yield per sample differed mostly because of small variations in library volumes within the pool. Most of the patients in the cohort were female, and the cohort covered alopecia areata with under or over 50% scalp involvement, alopecia totalis and alopecia universalis. In alopecia patients, the study followed how the peripheral blood TCR repertoire changed in vivo over primary and secondary sensitization to diphenylcyclopropenone (DPC), a hapten. Twenty-nine alopecia patients provided blood for TCR sequencing at one to four time points (pre-sensitization, 2, 6 and 24 weeks). Blood samples were taken from patients before sensitization (week 0) and at 2, 6 and about 24 weeks after DPC sensitization. Throughout the approximately 24-week study period, patients were also given weekly therapeutic DPC doses on the scalp. Patch testing on the upper back used Finn chambers containing 0.01% DPC, with scoring done after 6 days according to International Contact Dermatitis Research Group standards. Summary of the overall study and its limitations: Significantly more large CDR3 similarity clusters were formed by expanded TCRs than by pre-sensitization or healthy control sets, consistent with antigen-driven responses. DPC sensitization did not change the number of TCRs with a frequency above 1 in 1000, and there was no evidence of changes in global repertoire structure. Patch test score was positively correlated with the number of PT1 expanded TCRs, with significance at thresholds 8, 16 and 32 but not at 4. Repeated subsampling changed both the strength of the expansion versus patch-test correlation and the threshold at which that correlation became significant. Alopecia, a presumed autoimmune disease, was present in all patients, so the immune response of the patients might differ from that of healthy individuals.

The library was generated by RACE. Sequenced using a NextSeq 500. During library preparation, unique molecular identifiers were attached to individual cDNA molecules so that TCRs could be counted in a quantitative, reproducible way. From each blood RNA sample, both TCR alpha and TCR beta chains were sequenced. Under the source paper's analysis protocol: The median number of TCRs per sample was some 100,000, ranging from about 20,000 to 690,600. V, J and CDR3 annotation of the TCR reads was carried out using the Decombinator software suite. For the PS versus PT1 abundance plots, all samples were subsampled to the same number of TCRs (28,000). Expanded TCRs were defined as absent before sensitization and observed at least eight times at the 2-week time point. TCRdb reanalyzed the raw reads on its own, using fastp at Q25 for trimming and MiXCR for clone calling, and kept in-frame beta chains. Each CDR3 protein gets just one entry, which takes the most common genes and DNA from the rows behind it. The V and J calls and clone size are TCRdb's, not the authors'. The sample table contains 150,000 to 200,000 distinct CDR3 sequences; only one count was recorded for more than 14% of them. The ten largest clones capture about 1.7% of the sample.

The germline V gene sets CDR1 to SNHLY and CDR2 to FYNNEI. V is pared back by 4 bases and J by 0 bases, with 13 bases lying between the germline termini. From the cysteine up to the phenylalanine, the CDR3 has a length of 15 residues. The retained sequence is limited to the CDR3, 45 bases, with the frame set at the first base. The sample's time point, from its label and the paper: patch test 1, 2 weeks after DPC sensitization. The sample's treatment or condition label, decoded: therapeutic diphenylcyclopropenone sensitization with weekly scalp DPC. At each patch-test visit, blood was drawn before the patch test was applied. Patients were considered eligible if aged 18 to 70, diagnosed with alopecia and deemed suitable for DPC therapy, and patients were excluded if pregnant. Total RNA was extracted from unfractionated whole blood that had been collected in Tempus Blood RNA tubes.

This sequence uses TRBV2 and TRBJ2-7; the D gene is tentatively TRBD1 or TRBD2, each matching 6 bases. The source was whole blood, collected in connection with sensitization to the hapten diphenylcyclopropenone (DPC). This sequence originates from a woman aged 30 to 39 with alopecia areata. Some clones in this sample may be carry-over from other donors' samples. The CDR3 region has the sequence CASSVGGSHSYEQYF. Read as DNA, the sequence is TGTGCCAGCAGTGTAGGGGGGAGTCACTCCTACGAGCAGTACTTC.